This T cell receptor beta chain was retrieved from a study of blood T cells in healthy people across ages. In germline, CDR1 is MNHEY, CDR2 SVGAGI. This CDR3 is built from 15 residues. Researchers report isolating at least 6 million PBMCs per sample. A second PCR of roughly 6 to 12 cycles used a sample-barcoded 5' primer and a J-beta primer mix. TCRdb re-called the 5' RACE reads through MiXCR, storing one row per CDR3 protein. This sample carries roughly 2 million distinct CDR3 sequences, around half of them seen once, and the ten largest clones take roughly 2.1%. As regards this clonotype: The antigen is unknown.

Regarding the study as a whole: More naive CD4+ cells and higher diversity marked long-lived donors relative to aged donors. It was held that the diversity estimates obtained from one million T cells were underestimates. Donor CMV infection status was unknown, possibly confounding age-related changes in expanded clonotypes.

The rearrangement joins TRBV6-5 to TRBJ2-4, with 8 bases lining up with TRBD1. The J call may be faulty, since TRBJ2-7 better matches the DNA end. Sequencing used blood. The TCR sequence derives from a woman aged 35 to 49 in good health. DNA for the CDR3: TGTGCCAGCAGTTACCGCGGACAGGGCTTGGGCGAGCAGTACTTC. Its protein is CASSYRGQGLGEQYF.